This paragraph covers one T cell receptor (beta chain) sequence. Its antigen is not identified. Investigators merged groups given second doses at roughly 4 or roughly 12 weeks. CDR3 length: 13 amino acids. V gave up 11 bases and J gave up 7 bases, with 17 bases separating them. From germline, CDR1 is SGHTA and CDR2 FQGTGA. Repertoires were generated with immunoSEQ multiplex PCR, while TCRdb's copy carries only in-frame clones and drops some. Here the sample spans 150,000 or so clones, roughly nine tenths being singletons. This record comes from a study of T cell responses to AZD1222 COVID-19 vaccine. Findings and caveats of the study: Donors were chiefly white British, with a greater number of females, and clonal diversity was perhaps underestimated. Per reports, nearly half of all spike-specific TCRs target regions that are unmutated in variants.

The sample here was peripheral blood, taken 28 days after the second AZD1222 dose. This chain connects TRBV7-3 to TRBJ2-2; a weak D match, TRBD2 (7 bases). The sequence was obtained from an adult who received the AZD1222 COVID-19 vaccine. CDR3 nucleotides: TGTGCCTCCCGGGGCGGGGGCAGCGGGGAGCTGTTTTTT. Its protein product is CASRGGGSGELFF.